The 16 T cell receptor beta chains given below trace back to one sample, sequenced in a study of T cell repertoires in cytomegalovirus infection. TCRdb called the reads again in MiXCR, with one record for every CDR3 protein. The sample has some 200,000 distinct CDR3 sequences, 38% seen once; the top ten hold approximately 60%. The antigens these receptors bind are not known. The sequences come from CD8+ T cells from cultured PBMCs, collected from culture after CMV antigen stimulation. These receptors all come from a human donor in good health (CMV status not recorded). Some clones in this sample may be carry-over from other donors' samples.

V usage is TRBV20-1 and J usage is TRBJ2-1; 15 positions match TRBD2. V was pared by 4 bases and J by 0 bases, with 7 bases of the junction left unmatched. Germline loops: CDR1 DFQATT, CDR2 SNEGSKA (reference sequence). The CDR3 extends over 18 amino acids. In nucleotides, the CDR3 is TGCAGTGCTACCGGGACTAGCGGGGGGCCCAGCTCCTACAATGAGCAGTTCTTC. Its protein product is CSATGTSGGPSSYNEQFF.

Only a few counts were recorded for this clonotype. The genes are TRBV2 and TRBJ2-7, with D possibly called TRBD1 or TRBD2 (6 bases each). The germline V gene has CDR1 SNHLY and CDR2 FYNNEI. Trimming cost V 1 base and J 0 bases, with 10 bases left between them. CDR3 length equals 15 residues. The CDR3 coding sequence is TGTGCCAGCAGTGAAGGGTCGGGGGCCTCCTACGAGCAGTACTTC. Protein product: CASSEGSGASYEQYF.

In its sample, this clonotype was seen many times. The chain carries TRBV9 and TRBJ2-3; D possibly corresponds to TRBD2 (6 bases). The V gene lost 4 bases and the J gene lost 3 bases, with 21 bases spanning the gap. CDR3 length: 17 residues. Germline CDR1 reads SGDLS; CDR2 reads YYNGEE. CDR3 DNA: TGTGCCAGCAGCTCCCACCGGGCGGACGCGGGGACAGATACGCAGTATTTT. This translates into CASSSHRADAGTDTQYF.

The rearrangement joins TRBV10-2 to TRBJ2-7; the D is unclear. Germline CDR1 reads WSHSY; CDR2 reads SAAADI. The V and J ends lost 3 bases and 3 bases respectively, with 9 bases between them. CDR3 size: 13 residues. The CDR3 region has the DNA TGCGCCAGCAGTGATTCAGTGTTCTACGAGCAGTACTTC. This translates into CASSDSVFYEQYF.

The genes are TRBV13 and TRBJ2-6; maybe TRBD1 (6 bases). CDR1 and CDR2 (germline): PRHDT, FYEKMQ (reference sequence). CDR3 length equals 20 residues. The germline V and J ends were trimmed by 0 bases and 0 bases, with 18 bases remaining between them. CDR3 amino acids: CASSLGLWQGSTSGANVLTF. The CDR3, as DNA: TGTGCCAGCAGCTTAGGCCTTTGGCAGGGGTCCACCTCTGGGGCCAACGTCCTGACTTTC.

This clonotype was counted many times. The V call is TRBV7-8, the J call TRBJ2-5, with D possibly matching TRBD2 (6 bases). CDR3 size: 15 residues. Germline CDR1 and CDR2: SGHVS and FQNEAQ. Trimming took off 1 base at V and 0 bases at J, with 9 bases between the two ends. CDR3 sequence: CASSLDGGNQETQYF. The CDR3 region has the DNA TGTGCCAGCAGCTTAGATGGAGGGAACCAAGAGACCCAGTACTTC.

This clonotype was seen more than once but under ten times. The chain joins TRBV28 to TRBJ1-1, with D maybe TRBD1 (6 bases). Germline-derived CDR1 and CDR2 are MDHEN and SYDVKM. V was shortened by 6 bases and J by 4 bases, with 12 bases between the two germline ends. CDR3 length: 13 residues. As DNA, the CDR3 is TGTGCCAGCAGGCTGACCAGGGGCACTGAAGCTTTCTTT. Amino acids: CASRLTRGTEAFF.

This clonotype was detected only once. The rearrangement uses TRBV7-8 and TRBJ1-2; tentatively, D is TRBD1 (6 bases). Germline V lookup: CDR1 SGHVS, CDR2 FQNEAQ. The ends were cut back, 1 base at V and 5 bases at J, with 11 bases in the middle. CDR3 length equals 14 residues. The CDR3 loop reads CASSLDGGGYGYTF. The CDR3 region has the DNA TGTGCCAGCAGCTTAGACGGAGGGGGATATGGCTACACCTTC.

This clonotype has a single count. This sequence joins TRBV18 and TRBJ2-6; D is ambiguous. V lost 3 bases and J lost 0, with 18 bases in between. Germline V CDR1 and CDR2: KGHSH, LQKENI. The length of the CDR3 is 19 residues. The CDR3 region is CASSPESMPGLSGANVLTF. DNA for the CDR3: TGTGCCAGCTCACCCGAATCTATGCCAGGCCTCTCTGGGGCCAACGTCCTGACTTTC.

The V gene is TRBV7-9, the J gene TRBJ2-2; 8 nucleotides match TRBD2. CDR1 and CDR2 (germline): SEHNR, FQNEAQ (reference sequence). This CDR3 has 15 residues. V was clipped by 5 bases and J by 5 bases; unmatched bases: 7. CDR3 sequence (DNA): TGTGCCAGCAGCGGACTAGCCTTAAAAACCGGGGAGCTGTTTTTT. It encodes CASSGLALKTGELFF.

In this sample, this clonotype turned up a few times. DNA for the CDR3: TGTGCCAGCAGCGGAACGGGACAGGGGGCCCGAGCTAACTATGGCTACACCTTC. Its translation is CASSGTGQGARANYGYTF. The rearrangement uses TRBV7-8 and TRBJ1-2; 12 bases map to TRBD1. The CDR3 extends over 18 amino acids. J gave up 0 bases and V 5 bases, and 10 bases lay outside the gene matches. Germline V gives CDR1 SGHVS, CDR2 FQNEAQ.

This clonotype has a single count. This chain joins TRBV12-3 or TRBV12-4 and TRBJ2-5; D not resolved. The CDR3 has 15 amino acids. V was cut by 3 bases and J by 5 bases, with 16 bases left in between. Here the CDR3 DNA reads TGTGCCAGCAGTTTTGGGCCTAGAGGTATGGAGACCCAGTACTTC. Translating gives CASSFGPRGMETQYF.

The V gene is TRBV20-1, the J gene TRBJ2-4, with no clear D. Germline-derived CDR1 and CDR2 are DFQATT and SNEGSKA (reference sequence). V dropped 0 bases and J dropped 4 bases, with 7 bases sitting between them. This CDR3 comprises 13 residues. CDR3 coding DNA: TGCAGTGCTAGAGAAACAGAAAAAAACATTCAGTACTTC. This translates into CSARETEKNIQYF.

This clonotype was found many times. DNA of the CDR3: TGTGCCAGCACCCCCGGACTAGCGGGAGGGTACAATGAGCAGTTCTTC. Translated: CASTPGLAGGYNEQFF. The chain links TRBV12-3 or TRBV12-4 to TRBJ2-1; 15 bases are shared with TRBD2. V was pared by 7 bases and J by 4 bases, with 5 bases of the junction left unmatched. The CDR3 is made up of 16 amino acids.

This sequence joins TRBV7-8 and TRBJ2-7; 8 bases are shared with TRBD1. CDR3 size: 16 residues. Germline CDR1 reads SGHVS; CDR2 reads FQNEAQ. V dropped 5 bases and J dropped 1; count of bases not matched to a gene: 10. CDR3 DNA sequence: TGTGCCAGCAGCGCGGGGCTTGGGACAGGATCCTACGAGCAGTACTTC. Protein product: CASSAGLGTGSYEQYF.

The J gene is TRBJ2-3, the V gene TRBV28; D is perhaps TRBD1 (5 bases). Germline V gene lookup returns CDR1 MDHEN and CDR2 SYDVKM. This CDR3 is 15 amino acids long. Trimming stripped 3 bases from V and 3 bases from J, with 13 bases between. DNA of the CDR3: TGTGCCAGCAGTTTTCAGGGCTCAAGGACAGATACGCAGTATTTT. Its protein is CASSFQGSRTDTQYF.